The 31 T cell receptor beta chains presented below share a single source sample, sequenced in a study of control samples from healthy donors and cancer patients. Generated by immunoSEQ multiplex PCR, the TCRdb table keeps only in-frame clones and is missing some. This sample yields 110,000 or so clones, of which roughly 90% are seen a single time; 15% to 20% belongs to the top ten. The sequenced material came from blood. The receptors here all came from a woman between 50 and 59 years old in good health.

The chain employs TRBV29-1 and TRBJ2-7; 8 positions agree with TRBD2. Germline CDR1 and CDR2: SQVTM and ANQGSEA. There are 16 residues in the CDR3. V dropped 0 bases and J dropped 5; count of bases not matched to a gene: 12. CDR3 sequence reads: CSVEDPFSGARDEQYF. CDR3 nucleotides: TGCAGCGTTGAAGACCCCTTTAGCGGGGCTCGGGACGAGCAGTACTTC.

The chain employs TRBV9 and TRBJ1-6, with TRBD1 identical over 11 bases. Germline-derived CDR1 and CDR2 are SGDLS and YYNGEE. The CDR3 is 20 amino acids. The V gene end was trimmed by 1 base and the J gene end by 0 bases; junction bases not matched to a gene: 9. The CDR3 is CASSVNRGQGESSYNSPLHF. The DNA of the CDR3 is TGTGCCAGCAGCGTAAACCGGGGACAGGGGGAGAGCTCCTATAATTCACCCCTCCACTTT.

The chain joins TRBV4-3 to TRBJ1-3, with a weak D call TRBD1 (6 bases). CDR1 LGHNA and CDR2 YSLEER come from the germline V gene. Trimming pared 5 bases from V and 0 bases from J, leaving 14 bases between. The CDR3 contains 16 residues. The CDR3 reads CASSADRYLSGNTIYF. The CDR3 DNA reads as TGCGCCAGCAGCGCAGACAGGTACCTCTCTGGAAACACCATATATTTT.

This CDR3 reads CASSFDSKYEQYF. CDR3 coding DNA: TGTGCCAGCAGCTTCGACAGCAAATACGAGCAGTACTTC. The chain uses TRBV5-4 and TRBJ2-7, with a possible D match to TRBD1 (5 bases). The CDR3 has 13 amino acids. Germline CDR1 SGHNT, CDR2 YYREEE (reference sequence). Between the trimmed V and J ends, which lost 2 bases and 4 bases, there was a span of 10 bases.

For the CDR3, the DNA is TGTGCCAGCAGCGTGACTCAGGGCCTAGGCGGCTACACCTTC. It encodes CASSVTQGLGGYTF. V is TRBV9 and J is TRBJ1-2; D might be TRBD1 (5 bases). CDR3 size: 14 residues. The ends were cut back, 2 bases at V and 8 bases at J, with 16 bases in the middle. CDR1 is SGDLS, CDR2 YYNGEE, per germline.

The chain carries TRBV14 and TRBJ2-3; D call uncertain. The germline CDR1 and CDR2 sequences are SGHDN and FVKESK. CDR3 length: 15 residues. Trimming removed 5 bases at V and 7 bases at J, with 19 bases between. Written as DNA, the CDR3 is TGTGCCAGCAGCGCCCGGTGGGGTCTGTTAAATACGCAGTATTTT. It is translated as CASSARWGLLNTQYF. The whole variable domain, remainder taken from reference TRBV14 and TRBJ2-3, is EAGVTQFPSHSVIEKGQTVTLRCDPISGHDNLYWYRRVMGKEIKFLLHFVKESKQDESGMPNNRFLAERTGGTYSTLKVQPAELEDSGVYFCASSARWGLLNTQYFGPGTRLTVL.

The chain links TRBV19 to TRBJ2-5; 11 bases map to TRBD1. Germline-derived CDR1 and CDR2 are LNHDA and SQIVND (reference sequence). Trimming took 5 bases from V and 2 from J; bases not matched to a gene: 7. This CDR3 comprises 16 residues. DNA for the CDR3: TGTGCCAGTAGTCGAGGACAGGGGGCGCTACAAGAGACCCAGTACTTC. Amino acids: CASSRGQGALQETQYF.

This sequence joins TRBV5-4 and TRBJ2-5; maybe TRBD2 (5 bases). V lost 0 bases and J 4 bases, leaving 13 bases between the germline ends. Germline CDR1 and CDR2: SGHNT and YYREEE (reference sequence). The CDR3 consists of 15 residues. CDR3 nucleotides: TGTGCCAGCAGCTTGGGACTAAGCGGCCCAGAGACCCAGTACTTC. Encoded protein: CASSLGLSGPETQYF.

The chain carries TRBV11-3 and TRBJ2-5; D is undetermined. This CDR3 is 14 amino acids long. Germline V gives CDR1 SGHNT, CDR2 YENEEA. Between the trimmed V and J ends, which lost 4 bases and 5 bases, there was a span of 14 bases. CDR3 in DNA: TGTGCCAGCAGCTGGTCAACTAAGGGTGAGACCCAGTACTTC. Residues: CASSWSTKGETQYF.

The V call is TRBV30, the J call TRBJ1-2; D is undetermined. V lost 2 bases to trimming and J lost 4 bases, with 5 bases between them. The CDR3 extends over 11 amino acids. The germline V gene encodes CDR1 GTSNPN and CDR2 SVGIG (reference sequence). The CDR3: CAWSPSYGYTF. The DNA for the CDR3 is TGTGCCTGGAGTCCCAGCTATGGCTACACCTTC. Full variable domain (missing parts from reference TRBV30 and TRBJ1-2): SQTIHQWPATLVQPVGSPLSLECTVEGTSNPNLYWYRQAAGRGLQLLFYSVGIGQISSEVPQNLSASRPQDRQFILSSKKLLLSDSGFYLCAWSPSYGYTFGSGTRLTVV.

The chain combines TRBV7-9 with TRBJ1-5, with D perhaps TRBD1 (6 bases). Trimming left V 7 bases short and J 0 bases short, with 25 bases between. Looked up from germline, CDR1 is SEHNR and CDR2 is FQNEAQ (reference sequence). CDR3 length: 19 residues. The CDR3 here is CASTQNPGQSKLSNQPQHF. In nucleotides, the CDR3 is TGTGCCAGCACACAAAATCCAGGACAGAGCAAGCTTAGCAATCAGCCCCAGCATTTT.

CDR3 nucleotides: TGTGCCAGCAGCTTAGGGCGGAGCTCCTATAATTCACCCCTCCACTTT. This translates into CASSLGRSSYNSPLHF. The chain uses TRBV7-8 and TRBJ1-6; D not resolved. The CDR3 loop spans 16 amino acids. The ends were cut back, 1 base at V and 0 bases at J, with 7 bases in the middle. Germline V gives CDR1 SGHVS, CDR2 FQNEAQ.

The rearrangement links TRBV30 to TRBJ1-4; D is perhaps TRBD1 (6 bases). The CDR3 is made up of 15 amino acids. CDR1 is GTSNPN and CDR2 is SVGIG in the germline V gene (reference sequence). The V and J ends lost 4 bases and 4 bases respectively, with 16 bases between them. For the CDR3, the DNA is TGTGCCTGGACTACGCTAGGACAGTTTAATGAAAAACTGTTTTTT. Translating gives CAWTTLGQFNEKLFF. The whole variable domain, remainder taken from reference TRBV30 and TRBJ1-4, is SQTIHQWPATLVQPVGSPLSLECTVEGTSNPNLYWYRQAAGRGLQLLFYSVGIGQISSEVPQNLSASRPQDRQFILSSKKLLLSDSGFYLCAWTTLGQFNEKLFFGSGTQLSVL.

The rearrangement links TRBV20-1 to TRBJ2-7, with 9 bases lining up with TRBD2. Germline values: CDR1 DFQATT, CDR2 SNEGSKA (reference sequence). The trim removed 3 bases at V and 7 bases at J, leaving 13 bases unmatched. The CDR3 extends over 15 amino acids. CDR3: CSASPGSGRTGEQYV. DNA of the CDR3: TGCAGTGCTAGTCCGGGTAGCGGGAGAACTGGTGAGCAGTACGTC.

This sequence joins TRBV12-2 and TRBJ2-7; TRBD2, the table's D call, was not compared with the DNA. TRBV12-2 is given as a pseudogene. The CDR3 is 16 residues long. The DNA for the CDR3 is TGTGCAAGTCGCCCACTGACTAGCGGGAGGGCCCACGAGCAGTACGTC. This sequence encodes CASRPLTSGRAHEQYV.

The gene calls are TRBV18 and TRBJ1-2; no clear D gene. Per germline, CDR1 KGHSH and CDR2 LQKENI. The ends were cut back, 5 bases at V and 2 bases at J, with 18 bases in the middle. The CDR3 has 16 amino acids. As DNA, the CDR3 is TGTGCCAGCTCATCCTTTAAAGCGGGAGCCAACTATGGCTACACCTTC. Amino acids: CASSSFKAGANYGYTF.

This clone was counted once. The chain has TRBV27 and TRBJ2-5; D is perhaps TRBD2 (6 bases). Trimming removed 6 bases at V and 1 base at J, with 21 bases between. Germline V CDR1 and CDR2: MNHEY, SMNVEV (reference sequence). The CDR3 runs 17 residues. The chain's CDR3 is CASSGSQGIAPQETQYF. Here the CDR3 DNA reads TGTGCCAGCAGCGGGAGCCAGGGAATAGCACCCCAAGAGACCCAGTACTTC.

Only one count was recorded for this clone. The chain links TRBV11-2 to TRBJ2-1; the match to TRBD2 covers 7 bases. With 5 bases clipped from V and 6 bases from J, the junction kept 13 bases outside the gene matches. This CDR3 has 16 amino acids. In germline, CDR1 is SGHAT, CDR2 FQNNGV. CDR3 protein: CASSPPGRVGANEQFF. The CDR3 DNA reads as TGTGCCAGCAGCCCACCAGGGAGGGTTGGCGCCAATGAGCAGTTCTTC.

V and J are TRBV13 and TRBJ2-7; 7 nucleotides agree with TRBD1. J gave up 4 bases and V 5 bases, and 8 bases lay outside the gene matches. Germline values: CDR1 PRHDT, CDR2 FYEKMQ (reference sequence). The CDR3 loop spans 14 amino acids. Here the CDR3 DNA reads TGTGCCAGCAGCCCGCGGACAGGTGGGTACGAGCAGTACTTC. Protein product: CASSPRTGGYEQYF.

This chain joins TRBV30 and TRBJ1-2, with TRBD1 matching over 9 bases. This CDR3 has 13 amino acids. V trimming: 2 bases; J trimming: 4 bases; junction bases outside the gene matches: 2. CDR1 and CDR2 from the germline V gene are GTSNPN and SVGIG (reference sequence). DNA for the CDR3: TGTGCCTGGAGTCCGGGACAGGGCTATGGCTACACCTTC. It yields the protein CAWSPGQGYGYTF.

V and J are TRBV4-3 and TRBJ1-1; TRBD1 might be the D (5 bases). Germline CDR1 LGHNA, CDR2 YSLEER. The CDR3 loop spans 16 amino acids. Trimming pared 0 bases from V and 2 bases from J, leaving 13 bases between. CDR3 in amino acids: CASSQDGGGYNTEAFF. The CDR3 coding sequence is TGCGCCAGCAGCCAAGACGGGGGAGGATATAACACTGAAGCTTTCTTT.

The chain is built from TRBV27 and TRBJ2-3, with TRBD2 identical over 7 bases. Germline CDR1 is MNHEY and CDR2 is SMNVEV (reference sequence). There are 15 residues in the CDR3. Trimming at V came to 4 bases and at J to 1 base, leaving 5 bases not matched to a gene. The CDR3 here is CASSYRLAGTDTQYF. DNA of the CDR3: TGTGCCAGCAGTTATAGGCTAGCGGGCACAGATACGCAGTATTTT.

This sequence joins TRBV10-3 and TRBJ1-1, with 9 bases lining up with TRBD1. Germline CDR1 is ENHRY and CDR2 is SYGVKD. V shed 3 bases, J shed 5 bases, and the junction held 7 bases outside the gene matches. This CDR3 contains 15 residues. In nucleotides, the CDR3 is TGTGCCATCAGTGAAAGGGGACAGGGCGCGACTGAAGCTTTCTTT. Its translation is CAISERGQGATEAFF.

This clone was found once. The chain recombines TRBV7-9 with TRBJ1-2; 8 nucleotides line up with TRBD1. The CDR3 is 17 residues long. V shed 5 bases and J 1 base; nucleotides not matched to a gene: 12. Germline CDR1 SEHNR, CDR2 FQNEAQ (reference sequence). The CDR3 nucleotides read TGTGCCAGCAGCGACAGGGGCCGCCCTCTGGATAACTATGGCTACACCTTC. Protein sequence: CASSDRGRPLDNYGYTF.

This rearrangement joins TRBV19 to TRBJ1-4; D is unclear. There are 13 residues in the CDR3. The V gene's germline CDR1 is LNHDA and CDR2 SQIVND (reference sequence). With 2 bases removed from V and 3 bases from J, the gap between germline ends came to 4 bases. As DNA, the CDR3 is TGTGCCAGTAGTATAAGGGCTAATGAAAAACTGTTTTTT. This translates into CASSIRANEKLFF.

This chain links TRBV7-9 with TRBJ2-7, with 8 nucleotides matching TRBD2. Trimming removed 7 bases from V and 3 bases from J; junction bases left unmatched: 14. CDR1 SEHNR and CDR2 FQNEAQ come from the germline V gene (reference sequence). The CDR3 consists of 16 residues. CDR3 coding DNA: TGTGCCAGCAACCCCCTGGGTTCTAGCGGGTTCTACGAGCAGTACTTC. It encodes CASNPLGSSGFYEQYF.

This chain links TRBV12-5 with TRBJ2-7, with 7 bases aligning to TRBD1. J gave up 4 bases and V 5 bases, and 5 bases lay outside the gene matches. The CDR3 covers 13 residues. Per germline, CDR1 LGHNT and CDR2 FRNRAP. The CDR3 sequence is CASGPGQAYEQYV. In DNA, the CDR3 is TGTGCTAGTGGTCCCGGACAGGCTTACGAGCAGTACGTC.

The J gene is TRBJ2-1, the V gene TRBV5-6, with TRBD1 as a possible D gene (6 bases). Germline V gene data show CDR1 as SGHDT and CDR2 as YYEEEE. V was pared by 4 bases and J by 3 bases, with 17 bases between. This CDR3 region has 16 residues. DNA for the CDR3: TGTGCCAGCAGCGGGGGCGCAGACTACTTCTACAATGAGCAGTTCTTC. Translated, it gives CASSGGADYFYNEQFF.

The CDR3 here is CASSEGGVVQAFF. As DNA, the CDR3 is TGTGCCAGCAGTGAAGGTGGGGTCGTTCAGGCTTTCTTT. This chain links TRBV6-1 with TRBJ1-1, with D uncertain. Germline V lookup: CDR1 MNHNS, CDR2 SASEGT. V lost 1 base, J lost 11 bases, and 14 bases lay in between. There are 13 residues in the CDR3.

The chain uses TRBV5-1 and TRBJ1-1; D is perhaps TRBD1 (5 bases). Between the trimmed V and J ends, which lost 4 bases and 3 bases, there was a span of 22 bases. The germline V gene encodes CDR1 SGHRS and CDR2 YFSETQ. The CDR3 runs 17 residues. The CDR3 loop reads CASSANRTGISHTEAFF. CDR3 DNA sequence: TGCGCCAGCAGCGCGAATAGAACAGGCATCTCCCACACTGAAGCTTTCTTT.

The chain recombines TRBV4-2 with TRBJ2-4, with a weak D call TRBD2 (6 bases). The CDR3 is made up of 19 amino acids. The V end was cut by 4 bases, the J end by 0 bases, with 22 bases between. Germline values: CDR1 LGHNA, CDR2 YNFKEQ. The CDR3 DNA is TGTGCCAGCAGCCCTGGGGGTTCACGGGGCGGGGTAGCCAAAAACATTCAGTACTTC. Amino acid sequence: CASSPGGSRGGVAKNIQYF.